There are a few counts of the clone carrying this T cell receptor (beta chain). Antigen specificity is unknown. V lost 5 bases to trimming and J lost 5 bases; unmatched junction nucleotides: 8. The CDR3 is 15 amino acids. These data originate in a study of T cells in Graves' hyperthyroidism and ophthalmopathy. Findings of the study overall: In simple terms, a model built on 13 V-J features told ophthalmopathy apart from stable hyperthyroidism.

Researchers barred patients who had uncontrolled infection, other autoimmune disease, pregnancy or lactation. Clinicians diagnosed patients from clinical symptoms, serum thyroxine and TRAb, thyroid ultrasound and orbital computed tomography. RNA transcripts yielded amplified TCR beta CDR3 regions. First-round RT-PCR with HTBI primers amplified the TCR CDR3 region. TCRdb reanalysed the multiplex PCR reads using MiXCR and keeps one entry per CDR3 protein. This table holds around 580,000 distinct CDR3 sequences, about a sixth found once. The sequencing sample was made of blood. The source of this sequence is a woman aged 18-29 years with Graves' hyperthyroidism. This chain links TRBV12-3 or TRBV12-4 with TRBJ1-2; TRBD1 matches at 10 bases. The CDR3 nucleotides are TGTGCCAGCAGTCCAAGGACAGGGGGAGTGTATGGCTACACCTTC. It translates to CASSPRTGGVYGYTF.